The source of this T cell receptor (beta chain) is a study of T-cell reconstitution after alpha-beta-depleted transplantation in children. The length of the CDR3 is 14 residues. Trimming removed 2 bases at V and 6 bases at J, with 14 bases between. Per germline, CDR1 SGHVS and CDR2 FQNEAQ. For TCRbeta, the library was prepared with unique molecular identifiers. TCRdb ran MiXCR on the PCR reads and lists one entry per CDR3 protein. The sample lists about 230,000 distinct CDR3 sequences; approximately 9.7% were seen once. The sample holds many counts of this clonotype. The genes are TRBV7-8 and TRBJ2-7; either TRBD1 or TRBD2 may fit D (6 bases each). Sequenced here: PBMCs from the stem cell graft donor, sampled from the stem cell graft. The origin of this receptor is a human donor who donated a stem cell graft to a child with SCID. CDR3 coding DNA: TGTGCCAGCAGCTTATTTCCGGGGGCGGGCGAGCAGTACTTC. Protein sequence: CASSLFPGAGEQYF.